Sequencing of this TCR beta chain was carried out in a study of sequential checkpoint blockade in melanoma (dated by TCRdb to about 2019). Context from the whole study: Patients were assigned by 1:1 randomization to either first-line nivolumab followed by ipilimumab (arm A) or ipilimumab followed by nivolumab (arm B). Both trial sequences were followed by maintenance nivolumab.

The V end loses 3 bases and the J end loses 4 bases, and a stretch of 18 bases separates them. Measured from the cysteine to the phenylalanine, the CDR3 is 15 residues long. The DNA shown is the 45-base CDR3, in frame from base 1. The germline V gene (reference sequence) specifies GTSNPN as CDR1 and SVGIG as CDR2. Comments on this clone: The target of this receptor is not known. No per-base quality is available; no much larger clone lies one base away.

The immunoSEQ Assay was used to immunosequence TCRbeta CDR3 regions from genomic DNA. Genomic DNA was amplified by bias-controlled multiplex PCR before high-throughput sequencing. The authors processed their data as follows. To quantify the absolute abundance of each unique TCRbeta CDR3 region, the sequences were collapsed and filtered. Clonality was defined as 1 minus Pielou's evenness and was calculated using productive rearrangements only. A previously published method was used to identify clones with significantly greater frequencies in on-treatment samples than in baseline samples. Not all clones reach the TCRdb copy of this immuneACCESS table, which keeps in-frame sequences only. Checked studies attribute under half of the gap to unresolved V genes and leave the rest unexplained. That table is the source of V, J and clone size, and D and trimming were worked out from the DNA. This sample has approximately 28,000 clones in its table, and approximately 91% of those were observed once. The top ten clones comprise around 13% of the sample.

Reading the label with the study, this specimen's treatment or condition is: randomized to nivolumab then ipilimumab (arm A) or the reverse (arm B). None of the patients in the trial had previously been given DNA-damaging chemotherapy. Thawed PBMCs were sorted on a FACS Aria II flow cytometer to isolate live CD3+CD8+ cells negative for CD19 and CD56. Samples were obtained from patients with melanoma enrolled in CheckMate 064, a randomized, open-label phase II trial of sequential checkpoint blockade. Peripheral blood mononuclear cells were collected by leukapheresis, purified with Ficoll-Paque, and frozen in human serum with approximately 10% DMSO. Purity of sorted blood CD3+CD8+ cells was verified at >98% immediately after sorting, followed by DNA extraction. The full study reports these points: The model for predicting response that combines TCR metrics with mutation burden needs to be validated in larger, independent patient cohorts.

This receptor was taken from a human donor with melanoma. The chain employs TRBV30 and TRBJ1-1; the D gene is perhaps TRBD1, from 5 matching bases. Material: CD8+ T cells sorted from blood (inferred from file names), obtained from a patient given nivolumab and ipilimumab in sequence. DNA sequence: TGTGCCTGGAGGGCCGGTGCAGGGTGGGGCACTGAAGCTTTCTTT. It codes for CAWRAGAGWGTEAFF.